The 3 T cell receptor beta chains below were found in one sample sequenced in a study of T cells in Graves' hyperthyroidism and ophthalmopathy. Researchers took RNA transcripts and amplified the TCR beta CDR3 regions from them. In the first-round RT-PCR of the TCR CDR3, the HTBI primer set was used. TCRdb re-called the multiplex PCR reads with MiXCR, one entry per CDR3 protein. The sample has approximately 330,000 distinct CDR3 sequences; approximately 15% are singletons. The sample taken for sequencing was blood. The receptors come from a woman aged 35 to 49 with Graves' ophthalmopathy.

This clonotype has a handful of counts. The V and J genes are TRBV5-1 and TRBJ2-1; 7 bases map to TRBD2. CDR1 and CDR2 (germline): SGHRS, YFSETQ. The CDR3 covers 14 residues. Trimming cost V 5 bases and J 3 bases; bases outside gene matches: 5. The CDR3 coding sequence is TGCGCCAGCAGAGGCGGGGGTCTCTACAATGAGCAGTTCTTC. As protein: CASRGGGLYNEQFF.

V gene TRBV7-6 combines with J gene TRBJ2-1, with 8 bases that match TRBD2. Germline-derived CDR1 and CDR2 are SGHVS and FNYEAQ. J gave up 4 bases and V 1 base, and 3 bases lay outside the gene matches. The length of the CDR3 is 15 residues. CDR3 nucleotides: TGTGCCAGCAGCTTAGAGGGCGGGGGGTACAATGAGCAGTTCTTC. This sequence encodes CASSLEGGGYNEQFF.

This clonotype was observed at least ten times. The chain links TRBV12-3 or TRBV12-4 to TRBJ2-5, with TRBD1 matching over 9 bases. After removal of 2 bases from V and 5 bases from J, the junction contained 6 bases not matched to a gene. The CDR3 has 15 amino acids. CDR3 sequence (DNA): TGTGCCAGCAGTTTACTACAGGGGGCCGGGGAGACCCAGTACTTC. Protein sequence: CASSLLQGAGETQYF.